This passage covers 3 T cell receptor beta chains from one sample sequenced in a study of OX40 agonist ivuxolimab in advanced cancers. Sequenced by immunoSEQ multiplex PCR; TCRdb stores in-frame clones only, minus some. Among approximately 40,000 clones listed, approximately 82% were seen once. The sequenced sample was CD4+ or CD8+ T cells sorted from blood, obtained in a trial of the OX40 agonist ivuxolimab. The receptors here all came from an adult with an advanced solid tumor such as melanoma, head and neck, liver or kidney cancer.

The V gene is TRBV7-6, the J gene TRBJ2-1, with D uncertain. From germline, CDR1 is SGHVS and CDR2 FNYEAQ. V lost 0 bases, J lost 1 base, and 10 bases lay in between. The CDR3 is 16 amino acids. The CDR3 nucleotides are TGTGCCAGCAGCTTAGCGCTCAGAAAGTCCTACAATGAGCAGTTCTTC. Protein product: CASSLALRKSYNEQFF.

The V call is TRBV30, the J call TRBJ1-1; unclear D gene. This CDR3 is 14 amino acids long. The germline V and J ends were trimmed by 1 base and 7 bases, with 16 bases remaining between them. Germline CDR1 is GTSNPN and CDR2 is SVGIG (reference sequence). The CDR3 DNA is TGTGCCTGGAGTGATCAACCGACCGACGGTGAAGCTTTCTTT. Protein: CAWSDQPTDGEAFF. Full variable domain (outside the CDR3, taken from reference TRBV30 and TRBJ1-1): SQTIHQWPATLVQPVGSPLSLECTVEGTSNPNLYWYRQAAGRGLQLLFYSVGIGQISSEVPQNLSASRPQDRQFILSSKKLLLSDSGFYLCAWSDQPTDGEAFFGQGTRLTVV.

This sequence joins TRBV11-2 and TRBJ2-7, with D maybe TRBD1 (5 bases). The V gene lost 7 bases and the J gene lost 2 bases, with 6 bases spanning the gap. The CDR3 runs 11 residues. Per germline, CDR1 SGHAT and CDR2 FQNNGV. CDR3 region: CASIGAYEQYF. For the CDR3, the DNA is TGTGCCAGCATAGGGGCCTACGAGCAGTACTTC.